These 29 T cell receptor beta chains were sequenced from one sample in a study of T cell changes during pregnancy in multiple sclerosis. Method: immunoSEQ multiplex PCR; TCRdb's copy keeps in-frame clones and lacks some. Here the sample spans around 65,000 clones, about 90% being singletons. The input for sequencing was peripheral blood, taken in the third trimester of pregnancy. Receptor source: a female donor in good health, enrolled as a control in a pregnancy study.

The rearrangement uses TRBV30 and TRBJ1-5, with D possibly being TRBD1 (5 bases). The CDR3 loop spans 13 amino acids. Germline CDR1 is GTSNPN and CDR2 is SVGIG (reference sequence). V lost 0 bases and J 7 bases, leaving 10 bases between the germline ends. The CDR3 reads CAWSVGGGQPQHF. CDR3 sequence (DNA): TGTGCCTGGAGTGTCGGGGGAGGACAGCCCCAGCATTTT.

This sequence joins TRBV19 and TRBJ1-5, with 8 nucleotides matching TRBD1. J gave up 4 bases and V 8 bases, and 1 base lay outside the gene matches. Per the germline V gene, CDR1 is LNHDA and CDR2 is SQIVND (reference sequence). CDR3 size: 12 residues. In DNA form, the CDR3 reads TGTGCCAGTGGACAGGGAAATCAGCCCCAGCATTTT. It encodes CASGQGNQPQHF.

This chain links TRBV4-3 with TRBJ2-7; 12 bases map to TRBD2. The CDR3 is made up of 15 amino acids. The V gene's germline CDR1 is LGHNA and CDR2 YSLEER. The J segment lost 6 bases and the V segment lost 3 bases, leaving 6 bases of the junction unmatched. Here the CDR3 DNA reads TGCGCCAGCAGCCATCTCGGGACTAGCGGGTCCGAGCAGTACTTC. Translation: CASSHLGTSGSEQYF.

This chain uses TRBV5-4 with TRBJ1-1; no reliable D call. V was pared by 0 bases and J by 2 bases, with 5 bases between. The CDR3 covers 13 residues. Looked up from germline, CDR1 is SGHNT and CDR2 is YYREEE (reference sequence). The CDR3 loop reads CASSLVKNTEAFF. For the CDR3, the DNA is TGTGCCAGCAGCTTGGTAAAAAACACTGAAGCTTTCTTT.

The chain carries TRBV27 and TRBJ2-2; no clear D. CDR3 length: 13 amino acids. Germline V CDR1 and CDR2: MNHEY, SMNVEV (reference sequence). Trimming took off 3 bases at V and 3 bases at J, with 5 bases between the two ends. CDR3 region: CASSFLYTGELFF. The CDR3 DNA reads as TGTGCCAGCAGTTTCCTATACACCGGGGAGCTGTTTTTT.

The rearrangement uses TRBV13 and TRBJ1-3; D perhaps matches TRBD1 (5 bases). Germline V CDR1 and CDR2: PRHDT, FYEKMQ (reference sequence). V was trimmed by 7 bases and J by 2 bases, leaving 15 bases between them. The CDR3 spans 15 residues. The CDR3 is CASTSGGWAGNTIYF. In DNA, the CDR3 is TGTGCCAGCACAAGCGGGGGATGGGCTGGAAACACCATATATTTT. The variable domain in full, with the rest retrieved from reference TRBV13 and TRBJ1-3, is AAGVIQSPRHLIKEKRETATLKCYPIPRHDTVYWYQQGPGQDPQFLISFYEKMQSDKGSIPDRFSAQQFSDYHSELNMSSLELGDSALYFCASTSGGWAGNTIYFGEGSWLTVV.

The chain is built from TRBV14 and TRBJ1-1; maybe TRBD1 (6 bases). There are 13 residues in the CDR3. V lost 4 bases and J 7 bases, leaving 13 bases between the germline ends. Germline lookup yields CDR1 SGHDN and CDR2 FVKESK. CDR3 protein: CASSPYKQGEAFF. Here the CDR3 DNA reads TGTGCCAGCAGCCCGTACAAACAGGGTGAAGCTTTCTTT.

This clone was seen a single time. The J gene is TRBJ1-1, the V gene TRBV7-8, with D perhaps matching TRBD1 (6 bases). Per germline, CDR1 SGHVS and CDR2 FQNEAQ. The germline V and J ends were trimmed by 8 bases and 1 base, with 14 bases remaining between them. The CDR3 has 14 residues. CDR3 sequence (DNA): TGTGCCAGCGGCATGAGAGGGGGGAACACTGAAGCTTTCTTT. Amino acid sequence: CASGMRGGNTEAFF.

J is TRBJ2-3 and V is TRBV11-1; 9 positions match TRBD1. The V and J ends lost 2 bases and 1 base, in that order; junction bases with no gene match: 7. The germline gives CDR1 SGHAT, CDR2 FQDESV (reference sequence). This CDR3 contains 17 residues. The CDR3 here is CASSLKRTGVGTDTQYF. DNA for the CDR3: TGTGCCAGCAGCTTAAAAAGGACAGGGGTCGGCACAGATACGCAGTATTTT.

The chain couples TRBV5-6 to TRBJ1-1, with 7 bases fitting TRBD1. Per the germline V gene, CDR1 is SGHDT and CDR2 is YYEEEE. J lost 10 bases, V lost 0 bases, and 12 bases had no gene match. The CDR3 spans 15 residues. The CDR3 DNA is TGTGCCAGCAGCTTGGGGGGCAGAGACAGGGACCGAGCTTTCTTT. Amino acid sequence: CASSLGGRDRDRAFF.

The V call is TRBV5-4, the J call TRBJ1-1, with D perhaps matching TRBD1 (6 bases). This CDR3 has 14 amino acids. Trimming removed 0 bases from V and 4 bases from J, with 10 bases in between. Germline values: CDR1 SGHNT, CDR2 YYREEE (reference sequence). The CDR3 nucleotides are TGTGCCAGCAGCTTGGACAGGGTTGGCACTGAAGCTTTCTTT. It specifies CASSLDRVGTEAFF.

The V and J genes are TRBV4-3 and TRBJ2-3, with 9 positions matching TRBD1. The J segment lost 3 bases and the V segment lost 5 bases, leaving 9 bases of the junction unmatched. Germline CDR1 LGHNA, CDR2 YSLEER. This CDR3 region has 16 residues. DNA of the CDR3: TGCGCCAGCAGCTACGGGACAGGGATGGGAACAGATACGCAGTATTTT. This codes for CASSYGTGMGTDTQYF.

The chain carries TRBV7-9 and TRBJ2-5; 14 bases are shared with TRBD2. The V gene's germline CDR1 is SEHNR and CDR2 FQNEAQ (reference sequence). This CDR3 spans 18 amino acids. Trimming cost V 3 bases and J 3 bases; bases outside gene matches: 9. CDR3 sequence (DNA): TGTGCCAGCAGCTTTGTTTTGACTAGCGGGGGGGGAAAAGAGACCCAGTACTTC. It yields the protein CASSFVLTSGGGKETQYF.

This clone was seen more than once but under ten times. V usage is TRBV30 and J usage is TRBJ1-1, with unresolved D. Deletions cut 4 bases from V and 1 base from J, with 10 bases between. This CDR3 contains 13 residues. Germline CDR1 is GTSNPN and CDR2 is SVGIG (reference sequence). The chain's CDR3 is CAWKWLSNTEAFF. The CDR3 bases are TGTGCCTGGAAATGGCTCTCGAACACTGAAGCTTTCTTT.

The rearrangement uses TRBV6-5 and TRBJ1-2; no definite D call. Trimming cost V 4 bases and J 4 bases, with 10 bases left between them. Germline V lookup: CDR1 MNHEY, CDR2 SVGAGI. The length of the CDR3 is 13 residues. The CDR3 spells CASSFESAYGYTF. The CDR3 DNA reads TGTGCCAGCAGTTTTGAGAGTGCCTATGGCTACACCTTC.

This chain uses TRBV29-1 with TRBJ1-1; D gene uncertain. CDR3 size: 13 residues. Germline V gene lookup returns CDR1 SQVTM and CDR2 ANQGSEA. Trimming shortened V by 7 bases and J by 2 bases, and 14 bases separated the two germline ends. For the CDR3, the DNA is TGCAGCGGCCTCCCCGGCGGTAACACTGAAGCTTTCTTT. Protein product: CSGLPGGNTEAFF.

The chain carries TRBV10-3 and TRBJ2-3; a weak D match, TRBD2 (6 bases). This CDR3 spans 10 amino acids. Trimming removed 9 bases from V and 6 bases from J, with 7 bases in between. CDR1 and CDR2 (germline): ENHRY, SYGVKD. The CDR3 protein is CAMGLDTQYF. CDR3 coding DNA: TGTGCCATGGGACTCGATACGCAGTATTTT.

In this sample, this clone turned up once. The chain combines TRBV28 with TRBJ1-4; D gene unclear. V lost 2 bases and J lost 5, with 3 bases in between. The CDR3 has 12 residues. Germline V gives CDR1 MDHEN, CDR2 SYDVKM. The CDR3 loop is CASSLQNEKLFF. The CDR3 DNA reads TGTGCCAGCAGTTTACAAAATGAAAAACTGTTTTTT.

The V call is TRBV10-3, the J call TRBJ2-2, with D tentatively TRBD1 (6 bases). The CDR3 sequence is 13 residues long. Germline CDR1 is ENHRY and CDR2 is SYGVKD. With 6 bases removed from V and 6 bases from J, the gap between germline ends came to 11 bases. CDR3 loop: CAIRTGQSGELFF. For the CDR3, the DNA is TGTGCCATCAGAACCGGACAGTCCGGGGAGCTGTTTTTT.

The chain is built from TRBV5-6 and TRBJ1-2, with D perhaps matching TRBD1 (5 bases). CDR3 length: 14 amino acids. Germline V CDR1 and CDR2: SGHDT, YYEEEE. V was shortened by 2 bases and J by 7 bases, with 15 bases between the two germline ends. The CDR3 DNA sequence: TGTGCCAGCAGCTTTGACACAAGGAGGGGTGGCTACACCTTC. Encoded protein: CASSFDTRRGGYTF.

This clone has just a few counts. This chain uses TRBV7-8 with TRBJ1-1; tentatively, D is TRBD1 (5 bases). The CDR3 contains 13 residues. Trimming took off 6 bases at V and 1 base at J, with 9 bases between the two ends. Germline values: CDR1 SGHVS, CDR2 FQNEAQ. The CDR3 DNA follows: TGTGCCAGCAGTCGTCAGGGGAACACTGAAGCTTTCTTT. Its protein product is CASSRQGNTEAFF.

V is TRBV11-1 and J is TRBJ1-1; 9 positions agree with TRBD1. The CDR3 loop spans 17 amino acids. The V and J ends lost 5 bases and 4 bases, in that order; junction bases with no gene match: 14. Germline V gene sequence: CDR1 SGHAT, CDR2 FQDESV (reference sequence). The CDR3 DNA reads as TGTGCCAGCAGCCCAAGCGGACAGGGGCGCGGAGGCACTGAAGCTTTCTTT. Encoded protein: CASSPSGQGRGGTEAFF.

The chain recombines TRBV9 with TRBJ2-1; 7 nucleotides match TRBD1. The CDR3 runs 15 residues. The germline V gene encodes CDR1 SGDLS and CDR2 YYNGEE. The V gene end was trimmed by 3 bases and the J gene end by 6 bases; junction bases not matched to a gene: 9. CDR3 sequence reads: CASSARQGLGNEQFF. CDR3 DNA sequence: TGTGCCAGCAGCGCTAGACAGGGTCTAGGCAATGAGCAGTTCTTC.

The chain has TRBV7-9 and TRBJ2-2, with TRBD2 matching over 13 bases. The CDR3 is made up of 18 amino acids. V was pared by 4 bases and J by 0 bases, with 5 bases of the junction left unmatched. The V gene's germline CDR1 is SEHNR and CDR2 FQNEAQ (reference sequence). In nucleotides, the CDR3 is TGTGCCAGCAGCTCCGCCGGGACTAGCGGGGCGAACACCGGGGAGCTGTTTTTT. Its protein product is CASSSAGTSGANTGELFF. Supplemented by reference TRBV7-9 and TRBJ2-2, the full variable domain reads DTGVSQNPRHKITKRGQNVTFRCDPISEHNRLYWYRQTLGQGPEFLTYFQNEAQLEKSRLLSDRFSAERPKGSFSTLEIQRTEQGDSAMYLCASSSAGTSGANTGELFFGEGSRLTVL.

This sequence joins TRBV29-1 and TRBJ2-3; TRBD2 matches at 8 bases. Germline assignment: CDR1 SQVTM and CDR2 ANQGSEA. V trimming: 0 bases; J trimming: 3 bases; junction bases outside the gene matches: 11. The CDR3 has 17 residues. CDR3 DNA sequence: TGCAGCGTTGAAGATCTTCGGGGACTAGTTGGTACAGATACGCAGTATTTT. Its protein is CSVEDLRGLVGTDTQYF.

This clone was detected once. The V and J genes are TRBV2 and TRBJ2-1; D ambiguous. CDR1 and CDR2 from the germline V gene are SNHLY and FYNNEI. This CDR3 is built from 12 residues. V was cut by 2 bases and J by 8 bases, with 7 bases left in between. This CDR3 reads CASSEYRDEQFF. As DNA, the CDR3 is TGTGCCAGCAGTGAATACCGGGATGAGCAGTTCTTC.

The chain employs TRBV5-1 and TRBJ2-3; 8 bases are shared with TRBD2. The J segment lost 2 bases and the V segment lost 4 bases, leaving 9 bases of the junction unmatched. This CDR3 comprises 16 residues. The V gene's germline CDR1 is SGHRS and CDR2 YFSETQ. The CDR3 DNA follows: TGCGCCAGCAGCGCGCTGACTAGCGCTTTCACAGATACGCAGTATTTT. Translating gives CASSALTSAFTDTQYF. The entire variable domain, with the rest obtained from reference TRBV5-1 and TRBJ2-3, is as follows: KAGVTQTPRYLIKTRGQQVTLSCSPISGHRSVSWYQQTPGQGLQFLFEYFSETQRNKGNFPGRFSGRQFSNSRSEMNVSTLELGDSALYLCASSALTSAFTDTQYFGPGTRLTVL.

This chain connects TRBV4-3 to TRBJ2-2; D may be TRBD1 (6 bases). The CDR3 sequence is 16 residues long. Germline values: CDR1 LGHNA, CDR2 YSLEER. The germline V and J ends were trimmed by 0 bases and 0 bases, with 8 bases remaining between them. CDR3 sequence (DNA): TGCGCCAGCAGCCAAGATAGGACAGCGAACACCGGGGAGCTGTTTTTT. Translation: CASSQDRTANTGELFF.

CDR3 region: CASRTTSGADTQYF. The CDR3, as DNA: TGTGCCAGCAGAACAACTAGCGGGGCCGATACGCAGTATTTT. The V call is TRBV7-2, the J call TRBJ2-3; 10 nucleotides align to TRBD2. After removal of 6 bases from V and 6 bases from J, the junction contained 6 bases not matched to a gene. Germline V CDR1 and CDR2: SGHTA, FQGNSA. The CDR3 contains 14 residues.